This T cell receptor beta chain was recovered during a study of vaccination and CD4 T cells after COVID-19. As for the study in general: Participants were given two doses of BNT162b2 or mRNA-1273 vaccine. Post-COVID sampling occurred a median approximately 100 days after diagnosis (range 35 to 161).

The treatment was: approximately 9-day PBMC culture with coronavirus spike peptide pools or control peptides (ViraFEST assay). CD4+ T-cell collection from the unexposed donor predated the COVID-19 pandemic (2011-2018). Peptide-pool expansion of antigen-specific T cells preceded TCR sequencing in ViraFEST. Both day 3 and day 7 involved replacing half of the medium with fresh IL-2 medium. This clonotype showed up just once. Its specificity is not known. The germline V gene has CDR1 LNHDA and CDR2 SQIVND (reference sequence). This CDR3 has 13 residues. Trimming pared 5 bases from V and 2 bases from J, leaving 7 bases between. Cultured CD4+ T-cell DNA underwent Oncomine TCR Beta short-read sequencing. Each CDR3 protein gets one entry after TCRdb re-called the PCR reads with MiXCR. Here the sample spans some 4,500 distinct CDR3 sequences, around two fifths being singletons.

The clonotype originates from a human donor in good health. The chain carries TRBV19 and TRBJ1-3; the D is unclear. Sequencing was done on a sample of CD4+ T cells from blood, cultured in vitro. The CDR3 nucleotides are TGTGCCAGTAGTGGGTTTACTGGAAACACCATATATTTT. It encodes CASSGFTGNTIYF.